The source of this T cell receptor beta chain is a study of T cells in Graves' hyperthyroidism and ophthalmopathy. General study results and limits: Blood held most thyroid clonotypes expanded above 0.001 frequency. Model output signaled ophthalmopathy a median roughly 6.1 months ahead of onset. Stable hyperthyroidism was told apart from ophthalmopathy by a model built on 13 V-J features.

Exclusions: uncontrolled infection, other autoimmune disease, pregnancy, lactation. This clonotype was picked up many times. The antigen is undetermined. The CDR3 regions of TCR beta were amplified from RNA transcripts. The HTBI primer set drove a first-round RT-PCR of the TCR CDR3. One entry per CDR3 protein results from TCRdb running MiXCR on the multiplex PCR reads. The sample lists around 35,000 distinct CDR3 sequences, around 50% seen once, with 15% to 20% in the top ten. Germline CDR1 reads SGDLS; CDR2 reads YYNGEE. Unmatched junction bases numbered 6, after V lost 4 bases and J lost 0 bases. There are 16 residues in the CDR3.

The rearrangement links TRBV9 to TRBJ2-1; TRBD1 matches at 8 bases. The sample comprised blood. This sequence was found in a man aged 40-49 years with Graves' ophthalmopathy. The CDR3 coding sequence is TGTGCCAGCAGCCCACGGACAGGGAGCTCCTACAATGAGCAGTTCTTC. This encodes CASSPRTGSSYNEQFF.